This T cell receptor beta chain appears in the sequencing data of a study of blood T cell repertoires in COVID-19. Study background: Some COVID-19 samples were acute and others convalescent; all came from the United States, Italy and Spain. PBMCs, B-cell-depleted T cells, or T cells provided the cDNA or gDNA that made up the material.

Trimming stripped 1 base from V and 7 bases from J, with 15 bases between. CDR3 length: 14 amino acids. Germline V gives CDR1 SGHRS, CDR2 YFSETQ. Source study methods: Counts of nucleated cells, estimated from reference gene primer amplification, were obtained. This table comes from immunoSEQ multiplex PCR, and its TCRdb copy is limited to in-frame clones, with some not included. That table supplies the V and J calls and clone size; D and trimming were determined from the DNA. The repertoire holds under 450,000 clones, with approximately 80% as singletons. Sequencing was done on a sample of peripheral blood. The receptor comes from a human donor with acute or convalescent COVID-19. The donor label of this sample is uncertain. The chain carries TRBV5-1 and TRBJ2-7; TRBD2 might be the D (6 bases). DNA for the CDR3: TGCGCCAGCAGCTTGAGCGCGGGAATGGGAGAGCAGTACTTC. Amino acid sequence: CASSLSAGMGEQYF.